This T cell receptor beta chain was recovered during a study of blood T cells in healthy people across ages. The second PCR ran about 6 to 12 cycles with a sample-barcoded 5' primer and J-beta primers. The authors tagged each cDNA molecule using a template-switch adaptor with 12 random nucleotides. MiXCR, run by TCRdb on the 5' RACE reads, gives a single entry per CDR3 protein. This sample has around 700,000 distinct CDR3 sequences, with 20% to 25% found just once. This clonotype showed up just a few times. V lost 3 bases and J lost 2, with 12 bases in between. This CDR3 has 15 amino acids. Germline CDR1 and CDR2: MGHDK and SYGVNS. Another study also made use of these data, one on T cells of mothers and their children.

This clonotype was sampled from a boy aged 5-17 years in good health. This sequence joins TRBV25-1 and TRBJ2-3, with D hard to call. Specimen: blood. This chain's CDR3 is CASSDPSQSTDTQYF. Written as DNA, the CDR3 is TGTGCCAGCAGTGACCCCTCACAGTCCACAGATACGCAGTATTTT.